This entry lists 9 T cell receptor beta chains sequenced from one sample in a study of blood T cell repertoires in COVID-19. Some clones are missing from TCRdb's copy, which holds only in-frame ones; the method was immunoSEQ multiplex PCR. The profile shows about 190,000 clones, 65% to 85% of them singletons. The sample taken for sequencing was peripheral blood. Receptors were obtained from a woman aged 25-40 years with acute or convalescent COVID-19.

The chain uses TRBV27 and TRBJ2-5, with 9 bases that match TRBD2. V dropped 2 bases and J dropped 5; count of bases not matched to a gene: 9. The germline V gene encodes CDR1 MNHEY and CDR2 SMNVEV (reference sequence). The CDR3 runs 16 residues. DNA of the CDR3: TGTGCCAGCAGTTTACGCGGGGGGGCCGGTTTTGAGACCCAGTACTTC. The encoded protein is CASSLRGGAGFETQYF.

This clone was observed many times. The V call is TRBV7-6, the J call TRBJ1-2; D is unresolved. CDR1 is SGHVS and CDR2 is FNYEAQ in the germline V gene. This CDR3 has 13 amino acids. Trimming removed 2 bases at V and 6 bases at J, with 10 bases between. The CDR3 region is CASSLSGLDGYTF. The CDR3 coding sequence is TGTGCCAGCAGCTTATCCGGTCTTGATGGCTACACCTTC.

This rearrangement joins TRBV19 to TRBJ1-3; 8 positions match TRBD1. The CDR3 contains 14 residues. Germline V lookup: CDR1 LNHDA, CDR2 SQIVND (reference sequence). Trimming removed 5 bases from V and 4 bases from J; junction bases left unmatched: 4. The CDR3 sequence is CASSPRTGGNTIYF. The CDR3 DNA sequence: TGTGCCAGTAGTCCCCGGACAGGGGGAAACACCATATATTTT. Complete variable domain (other parts from reference TRBV19 and TRBJ1-3): DGGITQSPKYLFRKEGQNVTLSCEQNLNHDAMYWYRQDPGQGLRLIYYSQIVNDFQKGDIAEGYSVSREKKESFPLTVTSAQKNPTAFYLCASSPRTGGNTIYFGEGSWLTVV.

J is TRBJ2-3 and V is TRBV6-5; D perhaps matches TRBD2 (5 bases). V was trimmed by 9 bases and J by 6 bases, leaving 22 bases between them. The CDR3 consists of 15 residues. CDR1 and CDR2 (germline): MNHEY, SVGAGI. CDR3 DNA: TGTGCCAGTCAGCGGAACACTCGAGGACGGGATACGCAGTATTTT. It yields the protein CASQRNTRGRDTQYF.

V and J are TRBV13 and TRBJ2-2; 8 bases align to TRBD2. V was clipped by 0 bases and J by 1 base; unmatched bases: 1. CDR3 length equals 16 residues. The germline V gene encodes CDR1 PRHDT and CDR2 FYEKMQ (reference sequence). The CDR3 loop is CASSLGTSGNTGELFF. Here the CDR3 DNA reads TGTGCCAGCAGCTTAGGAACTAGCGGGAACACCGGGGAGCTGTTTTTT.

V usage is TRBV3-1 (or the pseudogene TRBV3-2) and J usage is TRBJ2-1; the match to TRBD2 covers 13 bases. V lost 0 bases to trimming and J lost 7 bases; unmatched junction nucleotides: 9. CDR3 length: 18 amino acids. Germline lookup yields CDR1 LGHDT and CDR2 YNNKEL (reference sequence). For the CDR3, the DNA is TGTGCCAGCAGCCAAGATCCACGACTAGCGGGAGGTACGAATGAGCAGTTCTTC. Its protein product is CASSQDPRLAGGTNEQFF.

This chain joins TRBV6-5 and TRBJ2-7, with 8 bases fitting TRBD1. With V trimmed by 4 bases and J by 6 bases, 11 bases remained unmatched. This CDR3 is built from 15 residues. CDR1 is MNHEY and CDR2 is SVGAGI in the germline V gene. CDR3 sequence reads: CASSSGQGAFREQYF. DNA for the CDR3: TGTGCCAGCAGTTCGGGGCAGGGGGCGTTTCGCGAGCAGTACTTC.

The rearrangement joins TRBV30 to TRBJ1-2; D gene uncertain. The CDR3 covers 14 residues. Per germline, CDR1 GTSNPN and CDR2 SVGIG (reference sequence). Trimming stripped 0 bases from V and 2 bases from J, with 10 bases between. The CDR3 coding sequence is TGTGCCTGGAGTGTACTTGGCGGCAACTATGGCTACACCTTC. Protein sequence: CAWSVLGGNYGYTF.

The rearrangement uses TRBV6-1 and TRBJ1-1; perhaps TRBD1 as D (5 bases). The CDR3 length is 14 residues. CDR1 MNHNS and CDR2 SASEGT come from the germline V gene. Trimming shortened V by 3 bases and J by 5 bases, and 13 bases separated the two germline ends. The CDR3: CASSDRWGQTEAFF. CDR3 nucleotide sequence: TGTGCCAGCAGTGATCGTTGGGGCCAAACTGAAGCTTTCTTT.